This T cell receptor (beta chain) came from a study of blood T cells in healthy people across ages. It was with a sample-barcoded 5' primer and a J-beta primer mix that a second PCR of roughly 7 to 12 cycles was run. A single record per CDR3 protein comes from TCRdb applying MiXCR to the 5' RACE reads. The table records approximately 1,700,000 distinct CDR3 sequences, about 39% of them present only once. This receptor was identified in a human donor in good health. Input material: blood.

The CDR3 DNA reads TGCAGTGCTGGGGACTATACGGGCACAGATACGCAGTATTTT. Translated: CSAGDYTGTDTQYF. The chain joins TRBV20-1 to TRBJ2-3; 7 bases fit TRBD2. From germline, CDR1 is DFQATT and CDR2 SNEGSKA (reference sequence). This CDR3 is 14 amino acids long. Trimming cost V 5 bases and J 1 base; bases outside gene matches: 6.